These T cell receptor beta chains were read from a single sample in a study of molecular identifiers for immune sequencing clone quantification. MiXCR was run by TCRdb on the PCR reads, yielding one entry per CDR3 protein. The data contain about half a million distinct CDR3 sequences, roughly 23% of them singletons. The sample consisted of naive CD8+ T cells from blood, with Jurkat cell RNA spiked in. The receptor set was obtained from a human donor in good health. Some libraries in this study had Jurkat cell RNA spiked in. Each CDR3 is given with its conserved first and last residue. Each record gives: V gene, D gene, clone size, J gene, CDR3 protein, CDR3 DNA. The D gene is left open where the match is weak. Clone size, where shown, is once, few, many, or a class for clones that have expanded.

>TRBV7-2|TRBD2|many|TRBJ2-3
CASSMTSGGADTQYF
TGTGCCAGCAGCATGACTAGCGGGGGGGCTGATACGCAGTATTTT
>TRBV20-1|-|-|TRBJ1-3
CSARDLVDSGNTIYF
TGCAGTGCTAGAGATCTCGTCGACTCTGGAAACACCATATATTTT
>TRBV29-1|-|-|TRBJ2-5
CSVLGGRLDVMETQYF
TGCAGCGTTCTAGGTGGACGGTTGGACGTCATGGAGACCCAGTACTTC
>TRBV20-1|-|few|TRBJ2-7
CSARDVNPGTVAAYEQYF
TGCAGTGCTAGAGATGTCAATCCCGGGACTGTCGCAGCCTACGAGCAGTACTTC
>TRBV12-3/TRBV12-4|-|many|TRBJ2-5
CASTGTAGTQYF
TGTGCCAGCACCGGGACGGCCGGGACCCAGTACTTC
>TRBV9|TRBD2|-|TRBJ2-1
CASSISGVSSYNEQFF
TGTGCCAGCAGCATAAGCGGGGTGAGCTCCTACAATGAGCAGTTCTTC
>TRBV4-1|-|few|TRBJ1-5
CASSLRPGRDYSNQPQHF
TGCGCCAGCAGCCTGAGGCCGGGACGGGACTATAGCAATCAGCCCCAGCATTTT
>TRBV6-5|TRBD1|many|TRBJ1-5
CASSYLGTGVNQPQHF
TGTGCCAGCAGTTACCTAGGGACAGGGGTCAATCAGCCCCAGCATTTT
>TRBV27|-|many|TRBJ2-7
CASGTGDATYEQYF
TGTGCCAGCGGCACGGGGGACGCAACCTACGAGCAGTACTTC
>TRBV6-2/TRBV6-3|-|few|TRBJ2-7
CASSPNTGYYEQYF
TGTGCCAGCAGTCCAAACACGGGATACTACGAGCAGTACTTC
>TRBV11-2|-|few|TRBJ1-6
CASSFGGILYNSPLHF
TGTGCCAGCAGCTTTGGGGGGATTCTCTATAATTCACCCCTCCACTTT
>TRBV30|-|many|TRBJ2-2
CAWSRQGGTGELFF
TGTGCCTGGAGTAGGCAGGGGGGTACCGGGGAGCTGTTTTTT
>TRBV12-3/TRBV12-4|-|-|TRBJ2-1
CASTILPGGYNEQFF
TGTGCCAGCACCATACTTCCCGGGGGCTACAATGAGCAGTTCTTC
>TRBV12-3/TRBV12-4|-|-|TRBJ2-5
CASSPRGDRLFQETQYF
TGTGCCAGCAGTCCCAGGGGGGACCGATTGTTCCAAGAGACCCAGTACTTT
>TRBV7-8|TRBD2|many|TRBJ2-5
CASSLVGGGETQYF
TGTGCCAGCAGCTTAGTTGGCGGGGGAGAGACCCAGTACTTC
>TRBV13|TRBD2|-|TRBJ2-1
CASSFYPSGGYSEQFF
TGTGCCAGCAGCTTTTATCCAAGCGGGGGATACAGTGAGCAGTTCTTC
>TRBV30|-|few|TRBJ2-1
CAWSPSNLNEQFF
TGTGCCTGGAGTCCGTCAAATTTAAATGAGCAGTTCTTC
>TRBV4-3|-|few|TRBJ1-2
CASSQGASYSENGYTF
TGCGCCAGCAGCCAAGGCGCGTCGTATTCTGAAAATGGCTACACCTTC
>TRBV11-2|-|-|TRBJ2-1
CASSFWGEGYNEQFF
TGTGCCAGCAGCTTCTGGGGAGAGGGATACAATGAGCAGTTCTTC
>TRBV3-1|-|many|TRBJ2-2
CASSPFGGYNTGELFF
TGTGCCAGCAGCCCCTTTGGGGGGTATAACACCGGGGAGCTGTTTTTT